This T cell receptor beta chain originates from a study of cytomegalovirus exposure and HLA in healthy donors. The PCR made use of 60 Vbeta and 13 Jbeta primers. Clones were sequenced by immunoSEQ multiplex PCR, and TCRdb holds only the in-frame ones, with some missing. The repertoire holds about 31,000 clones, with about 60% as singletons. Notes on the study in general: Based on reports, TCR beta sequences accurately predicted HLA-A and HLA-B alleles for most subjects. The study put 150 to 200 TCR beta chains on its list as cytomegalovirus-associated.

This clone appeared a single time. The antigen is unknown. CDR1 LNHNV and CDR2 YYDKDF come from the germline V gene (reference sequence). The CDR3 spans 13 residues. The sample taken for sequencing was PBMCs. This TCR came from a man over 45 in good health and CMV-seropositive. The J gene is TRBJ2-4, the V gene TRBV15; 7 positions agree with TRBD1. This chain's CDR3 is CATQGPAKNIQYF. CDR3 sequence (DNA): TGTGCGACACAGGGGCCAGCCAAAAACATTCAGTACTTC. The full variable domain, in which reference TRBV15 and TRBJ2-4 provide the parts outside the CDR3, is DAMVIQNPRYQVTQFGKPVTLSCSQTLNHNVMYWYQQKSSQAPKLLFHYYDKDFNNEADTPDNFQSRRPNTSFCFLDIRSPGLGDTAMYLCATQGPAKNIQYFGAGTRLSVL.